These T cell receptor beta chains were read from a single sample in a study of vaccination and CD4 T cells after COVID-19. Via MiXCR, TCRdb re-called the PCR reads, giving one row per CDR3 protein. The table has around 20,000 distinct CDR3 sequences, about 44% seen once. No antigen has been identified for these receptors. Source: CD4+ T cells from blood, cultured in vitro, taken before SARS-CoV-2 vaccination. These receptors originate from a human donor who had recovered from COVID-19. Each CDR3 is given with its conserved first and last residue. A D gene is named only where the DNA matches it firmly. The size of a clone is reported for some rows only, either as once, few or many, or as a class for expanded clones.

>NA|TRBV20-1|few|TRBJ1-3
CSARQGSSGNTIYF
TGCAGTGCTAGGCAGGGGAGCTCTGGAAACACCATATATTTT
>TRBD1|TRBV7-8|few|TRBJ1-1
CASRQTNTGTGTEAFF
TGTGCCAGCAGGCAAACCAACACCGGGACAGGGACTGAAGCTTTCTTT
>TRBD2|TRBV15|NA|TRBJ2-7
CATSRGTSGTYEQYF
TGTGCCACCAGCAGAGGGACTAGCGGAACCTACGAGCAGTACTTC
>TRBD2|TRBV6-2/TRBV6-3|NA|TRBJ2-3
CASSYPFAGAPDTQYF
TGTGCCAGCAGTTACCCCTTCGCGGGAGCACCAGATACGCAGTATTTT
>NA|TRBV12-3/TRBV12-4|NA|TRBJ1-2
CASSFRGETNYGYTF
TGTGCCAGCAGTTTTAGGGGAGAAACTAACTATGGCTACACCTTC
>NA|TRBV7-8|NA|TRBJ2-1
CASSFKDSYNEQFF
TGTGCCAGCAGCTTCAAGGACTCCTACAATGAGCAGTTCTTC
>TRBD1|TRBV19|NA|TRBJ1-6
CASSITGVKNSPLHF
TGTGCCAGTAGTATAACAGGGGTTAAAAATTCACCCCTCCACTTT
>NA|TRBV7-2|NA|TRBJ2-2
CASSLRAAPNTGELFF
TGTGCCAGCAGCTTACGCGCAGCCCCGAACACCGGGGAGCTGTTTTTT
>TRBD1|TRBV2|NA|TRBJ1-1
CASSVQGVMNTEAFF
TGTGCCAGCAGTGTACAGGGGGTTATGAACACTGAAGCTTTCTTT
>TRBD1|TRBV6-1|NA|TRBJ1-5
CASSEQRDRGGRQPQHF
TGTGCCAGCAGTGAACAACGGGACAGGGGAGGACGTCAGCCCCAGCATTTT
>TRBD1|TRBV10-3|NA|TRBJ1-5
CAISDTGGNQPQHF
TGTGCCATCAGTGATACAGGGGGAAATCAGCCCCAGCATTTT
>NA|TRBV27|NA|TRBJ2-7
CASKMEQGGLYEQYF
TGTGCCAGCAAGATGGAACAGGGAGGTTTGTACGAGCAGTACTTC
>TRBD1|TRBV19|NA|TRBJ1-2
CASLFGSEQGARGYTF
TGTGCCAGCCTCTTTGGATCTGAACAGGGGGCAAGGGGCTACACCTTC
>TRBD2|TRBV11-3|once|TRBJ2-3
CASSLGGAGSGTDTQYF
TGTGCCAGCAGCCTCGGAGGAGCGGGGTCTGGCACAGATACGCAGTATTTT
>TRBD1|TRBV6-1|few|TRBJ2-7
CASSALDRGYYEQYF
TGTGCCAGCAGTGCATTGGACAGGGGGTACTACGAGCAGTACTTC
>NA|TRBV5-1|once|TRBJ2-6
CASSIGGLTGANVLTF
TGCGCCAGCAGCATAGGGGGTCTCACTGGGGCCAACGTCCTGACTTTC
>NA|TRBV5-4|few|TRBJ1-6
CASSSTHSPLHF
TGTGCCAGCAGCTCGACCCATTCACCCCTCCACTTT
>NA|TRBV2|NA|TRBJ1-5
CASSYREGQPQHF
TGTGCCAGCAGTTACAGGGAGGGTCAGCCCCAGCATTTT
>NA|TRBV6-5|NA|TRBJ1-6
CASSYSGPINSPLHF
TGTGCCAGCAGTTACTCCGGTCCCATTAATTCACCCCTCCACTTT
>TRBD1|TRBV7-7|NA|TRBJ2-5
CASSLSGTGSAQYF
TGTGCCAGCAGCTTATCCGGGACAGGGTCGGCCCAGTACTTC
>TRBD1|TRBV5-1|few|TRBJ1-6
CASSSKQGMNNSPLHF
TGCGCCAGCAGCTCGAAACAGGGGATGAATAATTCACCCCTCCACTTT
>TRBD1|TRBV19|NA|TRBJ2-7
CASSNRQGSYEQYF
TGTGCCAGTAGTAACCGACAGGGATCTTACGAGCAGTACTTC
>NA|TRBV2|few|TRBJ1-2
CASDAQGYYGYTF
TGTGCCTCTGATGCTCAGGGGTACTATGGCTACACCTTC
>NA|TRBV11-3|few|TRBJ1-1
CASSLVMGNTEAFF
TGTGCCAGCAGCTTAGTAATGGGGAACACTGAAGCTTTCTTT
>NA|TRBV7-9|few|TRBJ1-1
CASSLDAGHTEAFF
TGTGCCAGCAGCTTAGATGCAGGGCACACTGAAGCTTTCTTT
>NA|TRBV29-1|few|TRBJ1-1
CSVVRKSDTEAFF
TGCAGCGTTGTGAGGAAATCGGACACTGAAGCTTTCTTT
>NA|TRBV20-1|few|TRBJ2-7
CSARPDPGLSYEQYF
TGCAGTGCTAGGCCTGATCCGGGACTTTCCTACGAGCAGTACTTC
>NA|TRBV6-5|few|TRBJ1-1
CASSYGGNTEAFF
TGTGCCAGCAGTTACGGTGGGAACACTGAAGCTTTCTTT
>NA|TRBV5-6|NA|TRBJ1-5
CASSLGRWVNQPQHF
TGTGCCAGCAGCCTGGGCCGGTGGGTCAATCAGCCCCAGCATTTT
>NA|TRBV20-1|NA|TRBJ1-1
CSARVYGYPEAFF
TGCAGTGCTAGAGTTTATGGTTACCCGGAAGCTTTCTTT
>NA|TRBV20-1|NA|TRBJ2-7
CSANKWTVSSYEQYF
TGCAGTGCTAATAAATGGACGGTGAGCTCCTACGAGCAGTACTTC
>NA|TRBV7-2|few|TRBJ1-1
CASSLVSGAEAFF
TGTGCCAGCAGCTTAGTGTCGGGAGCTGAAGCTTTCTTT
>NA|TRBV9|NA|TRBJ1-1
CASSVGDESEAFF
TGTGCCAGCAGCGTAGGTGATGAAAGTGAGGCTTTCTTT
>TRBD2|TRBV20-1|NA|TRBJ2-7
CSARDPKASGASYEQYF
TGCAGTGCTAGAGATCCCAAAGCTAGCGGGGCCTCCTACGAGCAGTACTTC
>NA|TRBV19|NA|TRBJ2-7
CASSPDLVVQQYF
TGTGCCAGTAGTCCCGATCTAGTGGTCCAGCAGTACTTC
>NA|TRBV27|few|TRBJ1-6
CASSLSWTHTNSPLHF
TGTGCCAGCAGTTTATCCTGGACCCACACAAATTCACCCCTCCACTTT
>NA|TRBV7-2|NA|TRBJ2-3
CASSYGQPTDTQYF
TGTGCCAGCAGCTACGGGCAGCCGACAGATACGCAGTATTTT
>NA|TRBV6-2/TRBV6-3|few|TRBJ1-1
CASSSRTQGIGTEAFF
TGTGCCAGCAGCTCCCGGACGCAGGGAATTGGCACTGAAGCTTTCTTT
>NA|TRBV27|NA|TRBJ2-7
CASSRTDSTYEQYF
TGTGCCAGCAGCCGGACAGATTCTACCTACGAGCAGTACTTC
>TRBD1|TRBV27|few|TRBJ2-5
CASSSPAGGVKTQYF
TGTGCCAGCAGTTCGCCTGCAGGGGGAGTCAAGACCCAGTACTTC
>TRBD1|TRBV7-9|few|TRBJ1-2
CASLGQGIYGYTF
TGTGCCAGCCTGGGACAGGGGATATATGGCTACACCTTC
>NA|TRBV11-3|NA|TRBJ2-3
CASSKRPPTDTQYF
TGTGCCAGCAGCAAACGCCCTCCCACAGATACGCAGTATTTT
>NA|TRBV19|NA|TRBJ2-7
CASSIRSSEQYF
TGTGCCAGTAGTATAAGGAGCAGCGAGCAGTACTTC
>NA|TRBV20-1|NA|TRBJ1-2
CSALTQPGYTF
TGCAGTGCTCTCACGCAACCCGGCTACACCTTC
>TRBD2|TRBV20-1|few|TRBJ2-4
CSARDTLAGESKNIQYF
TGCAGTGCTAGAGATACACTAGCGGGGGAAAGCAAAAACATTCAGTACTTC
>NA|TRBV5-4|NA|TRBJ2-3
CASSSRWGDTQYF
TGTGCCAGCAGCTCCCGATGGGGAGATACGCAGTATTTT
>TRBD1|TRBV20-1|few|TRBJ1-6
CSAHTTGTNSPLHF
TGCAGTGCTCATACGACAGGGACCAATTCACCCCTCCACTTT
>TRBD1|TRBV7-8|NA|TRBJ1-2
CASSSGTGFGYTF
TGTGCCAGCAGCTCTGGGACAGGGTTTGGCTACACCTTC
>TRBD1|TRBV7-9|NA|TRBJ2-1
CASSLRDRDNEQSF
TGTGCCAGCAGCTTACGGGACAGGGACAATGAGCAGTCCTTC
>NA|TRBV25-1|NA|TRBJ2-7
CASRGLSYEQYF
TGTGCCAGCAGGGGACTCTCCTACGAGCAGTACTTC
>NA|TRBV29-1|NA|TRBJ1-1
CSVGLMRDTEAFF
TGCAGCGTTGGTCTTATGAGGGACACTGAAGCTTTCTTT
>TRBD2|TRBV20-1|NA|TRBJ2-5
CSAHQTSGGPIQETQYF
TGCAGTGCTCACCAGACTAGCGGGGGGCCCATCCAAGAGACCCAGTACTTC
>NA|TRBV5-1|NA|TRBJ1-1
CASSFHDGREAFF
TGCGCCAGCAGCTTTCATGATGGGAGGGAAGCTTTCTTT
>NA|TRBV30|NA|TRBJ1-1
CAWSVRSVATEAFF
TGTGCCTGGAGTGTACGATCAGTGGCCACTGAAGCTTTCTTT
>TRBD1|TRBV20-1|NA|TRBJ2-7
CSAKADRASYEQYF
TGCAGTGCCAAGGCGGACAGGGCCTCCTACGAGCAGTACTTC